The present T cell receptor beta chain was sequenced within a study of Graves' ophthalmopathy and Graves' hyperthyroidism. This clonotype was seen at least ten times. Using RNA transcripts, the TCR beta CDR3 regions were amplified. HTBI primers were used in a first-round RT-PCR, which preceded a second-round multiplex PCR. MiXCR, applied by TCRdb to the multiplex PCR reads, yields one record per CDR3 protein. The table lists hundreds of thousands of distinct CDR3 sequences, over 20% of them singletons. Stable hyperthyroidism was defined by absence of ophthalmopathy within 18 months of follow-up. Patients were excluded if they had other autoimmune diseases or uncontrolled infections, and likewise if pregnancy or lactation applied. The PBMCs were taken from approximately 11 ml of fresh peripheral blood. The TCR sequence derives from a woman between 18 and 29 years old with stable Graves' hyperthyroidism. Some clones in this sample may be carry-over from other donors' samples. Sequenced sample: peripheral blood.

Here the CDR3 reads CASSLTAGGFTF. CDR3 DNA sequence: TGTGCCAGCAGTTTAACCGCGGGAGGCTTTACCTTC. The V call is TRBV28, the J call TRBJ1-2; D uncertain. Germline CDR1 is MDHEN and CDR2 is SYDVKM. The CDR3 is 12 amino acids. The ends were cut back, 2 bases at V and 14 bases at J, with 15 bases in the middle.